This TCR beta chain was captured by sequencing in a study of graft-versus-host responses after intestinal transplantation. Looking at the study overall: Recipients had transplants, and these were multivisceral, liver-intestinal, or isolated intestinal. All of the recipients had induction that used anti-thymocyte globulin, then tacrolimus and steroids for roughly three years.

Concerning this clone itself: Its antigen is undetermined.

The table came from immunoSEQ multiplex PCR; TCRdb's copy has only in-frame clones and leaves some out. The profile shows some 96,000 clones, about 90% of them singletons. The CDR3 consists of 16 residues. Germline CDR1 LGHNA, CDR2 YNFKEQ. V lost 1 base and J lost 5, with 17 bases in between. The study's findings and limits: Peak circulating GvH clone levels were associated with early post-transplant HvG declines. GvH clones detected in recipient marrow included some appearing first in ileum or blood.

The gene calls are TRBV4-2 and TRBJ1-1; D might be TRBD1 (6 bases). The sequence was collected from a human donor who was the organ donor for an intestinal transplant. The sample consisted of unstimulated CD4+ T cells sorted from spleen or lymph node cells, taken before transplant. CDR3 nucleotides: TGTGCCAGCAGCCAAGGGGGGCAGGGTGTAGGGACTGAAGCTTTCTTT. Translated, it gives CASSQGGQGVGTEAFF.